This TCR beta chain was profiled in a study of early T cells in non-severe SARS-CoV-2 infection. About the research overall: Chains were not paired, and sequencing was done on bulk RNA from unsorted whole blood.

The TCR library protocol attached unique molecular identifiers to the individual cDNA molecules. TCRdb reprocessed the 5' RACE reads via MiXCR and lists one record per CDR3 protein. Of tens of thousands of distinct CDR3 sequences in the sample, more than 13% were seen once. Trimming pared 3 bases from V and 2 bases from J, leaving 11 bases between. The length of the CDR3 is 14 residues. Germline CDR1 DFQATT, CDR2 SNEGSKA (reference sequence). The clonotype comes from an adult who was a healthcare worker with PCR-confirmed SARS-CoV-2 infection or an uninfected control (not recorded which). Specimen: whole blood. V is TRBV20-1 and J is TRBJ1-3; a weak D match, TRBD1 (5 bases). The CDR3 nucleotides are TGCAGTGCTAGGGGAGGGACGGCTGGAAACACCATATATTTT. It codes for CSARGGTAGNTIYF.